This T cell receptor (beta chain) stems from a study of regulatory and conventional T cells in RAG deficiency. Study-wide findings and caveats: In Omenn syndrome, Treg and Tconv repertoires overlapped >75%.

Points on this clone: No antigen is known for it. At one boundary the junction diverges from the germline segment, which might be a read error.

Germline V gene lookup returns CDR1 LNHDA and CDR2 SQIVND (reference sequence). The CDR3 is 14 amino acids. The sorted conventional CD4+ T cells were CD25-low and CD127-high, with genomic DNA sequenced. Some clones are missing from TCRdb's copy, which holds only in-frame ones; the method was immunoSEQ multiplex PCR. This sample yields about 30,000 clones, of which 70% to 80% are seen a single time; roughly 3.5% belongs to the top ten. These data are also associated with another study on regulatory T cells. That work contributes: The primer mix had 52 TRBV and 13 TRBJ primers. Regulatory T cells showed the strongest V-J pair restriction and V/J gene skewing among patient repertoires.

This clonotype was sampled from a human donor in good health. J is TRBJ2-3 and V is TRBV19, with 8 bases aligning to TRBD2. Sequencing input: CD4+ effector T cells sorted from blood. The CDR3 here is CATSSGNTPDTQYF. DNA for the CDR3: TGTGCCACTAGTAGCGGGAACACCCCAGATACGCAGTATTTT.